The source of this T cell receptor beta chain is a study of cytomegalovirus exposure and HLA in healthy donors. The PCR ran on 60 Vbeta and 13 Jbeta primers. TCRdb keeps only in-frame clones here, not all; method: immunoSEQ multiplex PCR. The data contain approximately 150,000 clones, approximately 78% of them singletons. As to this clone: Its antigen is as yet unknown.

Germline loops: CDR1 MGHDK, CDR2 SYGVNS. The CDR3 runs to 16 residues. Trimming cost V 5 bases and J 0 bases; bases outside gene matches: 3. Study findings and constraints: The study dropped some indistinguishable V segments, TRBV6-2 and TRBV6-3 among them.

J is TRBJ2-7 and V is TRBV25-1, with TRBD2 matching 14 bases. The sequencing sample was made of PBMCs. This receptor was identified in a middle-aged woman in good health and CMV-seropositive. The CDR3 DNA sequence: TGTGCCAGCAGTCGTGGGACTAGCGGGAGCTCCTACGAGCAGTACTTC. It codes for CASSRGTSGSSYEQYF.